Sequencing of this TCR beta chain was carried out in a study of shared clonotypes between healthy human individuals. Across the whole study: CD8 memory received one plate per donor, CD8 naive two, CD4 memory three and CD4 naive three.

This clone was observed a single time. Looked up from germline, CDR1 is SGHVS and CDR2 is FQNEAQ. V was shortened by 4 bases and J by 11 bases, with 11 bases between the two germline ends. CDR3 size: 11 residues. Repertoires were generated with immunoSEQ multiplex PCR, while TCRdb's copy carries only in-frame clones and drops some. The data show approximately 2.5 million clones, approximately 94% seen once. This TCR derives from a man aged 18 to 30 in good health. Some clones in this sample may be carry-over from other donors' samples. The chain combines TRBV7-8 with TRBJ1-1; tentatively, D is TRBD1 (5 bases). Sequencing was done on a sample of naive CD4+ T cells from PBMCs. Specified subset: CD45RA+ positively selected. The CDR3 region has the DNA TGTGCCAGCAGCTCGGGGGGAAGCGCTTTCTTT. This codes for CASSSGGSAFF.